One sample yielded the 25 T cell receptor beta chains listed below, sequenced in a study of neurological immune-mediated disorders. Each CDR3 protein is one row after TCRdb ran MiXCR on the 5' RACE reads. Here the sample spans 11,000 to 15,000 distinct CDR3 sequences, 7% being singletons. What was sequenced was CD8+ T cells from blood. The receptor source for this set is a woman aged 40-49 years in good health.

This clonotype was detected ten times or more. In DNA form, the CDR3 reads TGCGCCAGCAGCTTGGTGGCAGGGGCGAATGAAGCTTTCTTT. It yields the protein CASSLVAGANEAFF. The chain is built from TRBV5-1 and TRBJ1-1; weak D call: TRBD1 (6 bases). The V end lost 0 bases, the J end lost 7 bases, and 13 bases lay between the germline ends. Germline CDR1 and CDR2: SGHRS and YFSETQ. This CDR3 is built from 14 residues.

This clonotype showed up many times. This sequence joins TRBV30 and TRBJ2-3; D is unresolved. Germline CDR1 and CDR2: GTSNPN and SVGIG (reference sequence). With 2 bases removed from V and 9 bases from J, the gap between germline ends came to 9 bases. CDR3 length equals 11 residues. In nucleotides, the CDR3 is TGTGCCTGGAGTCCCTCGCTCACGCAGTATTTT. Encoded protein: CAWSPSLTQYF.

This clonotype has at least ten counts. In nucleotides, the CDR3 is TGTGCCAGCAGCTCCTCTCTCTCGAGCACTGAAGCTTTCTTT. Protein: CASSSSLSSTEAFF. This sequence joins TRBV5-6 and TRBJ1-1, with D unclear. Germline loops: CDR1 SGHDT, CDR2 YYEEEE. The CDR3 length is 14 residues. V was pared by 3 bases and J by 4 bases, with 13 bases between.

This clonotype has at least ten counts. The chain couples TRBV20-1 to TRBJ2-7, with D unclear. Trimming shortened V by 3 bases and J by 4 bases, and 19 bases separated the two germline ends. CDR1 and CDR2 (germline): DFQATT, SNEGSKA (reference sequence). The CDR3 extends over 15 amino acids. The CDR3 is CSARVLAEQSYEQYF. The CDR3 DNA is TGCAGTGCTAGGGTGCTGGCGGAGCAAAGTTACGAGCAGTACTTC.

The rearrangement links TRBV18 to TRBJ2-1; possible D gene TRBD2, 5 bases. Germline-derived CDR1 and CDR2 are KGHSH and LQKENI. The CDR3 has 14 residues. V was clipped by 3 bases and J by 12 bases, with 18 bases between them. CDR3 in amino acids: CASSPPRTEFGQFF. The DNA of the CDR3 is TGTGCCAGCTCACCGCCCAGGACTGAATTCGGGCAGTTCTTC.

This clonotype was seen many times. The chain carries TRBV27 and TRBJ2-1; TRBD2 matches at 11 bases. Per the germline V gene, CDR1 is MNHEY and CDR2 is SMNVEV (reference sequence). This CDR3 is 17 amino acids long. V was clipped by 5 bases and J by 5 bases; unmatched bases: 11. The CDR3 protein is CASSPTRLAGLHNEQFF. The CDR3, as DNA: TGTGCCAGCAGTCCCACCCGACTAGCGGGGCTTCACAATGAGCAGTTCTTC.

This clonotype was recorded at least ten times. J is TRBJ2-5 and V is TRBV15; D possibly corresponds to TRBD1 (6 bases). Germline values: CDR1 LNHNV, CDR2 YYDKDF (reference sequence). There are 13 residues in the CDR3. V lost 9 bases to trimming and J lost 5 bases, with 16 bases between them. The CDR3 loop is CATLQGGEETQYF. For the CDR3, the DNA is TGTGCCACTTTACAGGGTGGGGAGGAGACCCAGTACTTC.

There are many counts of this clonotype. The rearrangement links TRBV2 to TRBJ2-7; 8 bases line up with TRBD1. Unmatched junction bases numbered 13, after V lost 4 bases and J lost 2 bases. CDR1 is SNHLY, CDR2 FYNNEI, per germline. The CDR3 runs to 17 residues. CDR3 loop: CASSGFIPGQATYEQYF. The DNA for the CDR3 is TGTGCCAGCAGTGGATTTATTCCGGGACAGGCAACCTACGAGCAGTACTTC.

This clonotype was detected ten times or more. The V and J genes are TRBV7-9 and TRBJ1-2, with TRBD1 as a possible D gene (5 bases). Deletions cut 6 bases from V and 5 bases from J, with 13 bases between. This CDR3 contains 13 residues. Germline V gene sequence: CDR1 SEHNR, CDR2 FQNEAQ (reference sequence). This chain's CDR3 is CASRGPNLYGYTF. The CDR3, as DNA: TGTGCCAGCAGGGGGCCCAACCTATATGGCTACACCTTC.

As concerns this clonotype: Sequence at one end of the junction differs from germline and may be a read error. This sequence joins TRBV4-1 and TRBJ2-2; D gene uncertain. This CDR3 comprises 13 residues. CDR1 and CDR2 from the germline V gene are MGHRA and YSYEKL. The CDR3 loop is CATSPRAIGELFF. Here the CDR3 DNA reads TGCGCCACCAGCCCCCGGGCAATCGGGGAGCTGTTTTTT.

This clonotype was detected many times. The chain couples TRBV3-1 to TRBJ1-2; no definite D call. V gave up 2 bases and J gave up 7 bases, with 17 bases separating them. The CDR3 length is 15 residues. Germline assignment: CDR1 LGHDT and CDR2 YNNKEL (reference sequence). CDR3 nucleotide sequence: TGTGCCAGCAGCCAATTCCCCTCGTTGCAAGGTGGCTACACCTTC. It specifies CASSQFPSLQGGYTF.

This clonotype was observed many times. The chain combines TRBV3-1 with TRBJ2-7, with 9 bases matching TRBD2. Trimming cost V 4 bases and J 4 bases; bases outside gene matches: 5. Looked up from germline, CDR1 is LGHDT and CDR2 is YNNKEL (reference sequence). This CDR3 has 14 amino acids. CDR3 DNA sequence: TGTGCCAGCAGCCGAGGTAGCGGGGGATACGAGCAGTACTTC. Its translation is CASSRGSGGYEQYF.

The table lists this clonotype with many counts. This chain links TRBV29-1 with TRBJ2-3; 8 bases agree with TRBD1. J was trimmed by 8 bases and V by 5 bases; bases with no gene match: 12. Looked up from germline, CDR1 is SQVTM and CDR2 is ANQGSEA. The CDR3 loop spans 14 amino acids. The CDR3 region has the DNA TGCAGCGTTAACTGGGGACAGGATGAGGTTACGCAGTATTTT. Translating it yields CSVNWGQDEVTQYF.

This clonotype was picked up many times. The CDR3 is CASSLVGREGHETQYF. The CDR3 DNA sequence: TGTGCCAGCAGCTTAGTCGGGCGGGAGGGCCACGAGACCCAGTACTTC. The chain couples TRBV7-9 to TRBJ2-5; 9 bases agree with TRBD2. The CDR3 has 16 residues. The V segment lost 1 base and the J segment 5 bases; nucleotides outside the gene matches: 8. From germline, CDR1 is SEHNR and CDR2 FQNEAQ (reference sequence).

V and J are TRBV20-1 and TRBJ2-3, with D perhaps being TRBD1 or TRBD2 (7 bases each). Looked up from germline, CDR1 is DFQATT and CDR2 is SNEGSKA (reference sequence). V was pared by 6 bases and J by 4 bases, with 17 bases between. The CDR3 contains 14 residues. The CDR3 loop is CSAPGGGSADTQYF. CDR3 DNA sequence: TGCAGTGCCCCAGGGGGGGGTTCGGCAGATACGCAGTATTTT.

This clonotype appeared many times. This chain connects TRBV7-3 to TRBJ1-1, with 7 bases identical to TRBD1. V lost 2 bases, J lost 3 bases, and 6 bases stayed unmatched. CDR1 is SGHTA, CDR2 FQGTGA, per germline. The CDR3 covers 15 residues. In DNA, the CDR3 is TGTGCCAGCAGCTTACTAGGGGGCGGGGACACTGAAGCTTTCTTT. It specifies CASSLLGGGDTEAFF.

The table lists this clonotype with many counts. This chain links TRBV7-2 with TRBJ1-5, with 7 bases aligning to TRBD1. This CDR3 has 14 residues. Trimming removed 2 bases from V and 6 bases from J; junction bases left unmatched: 4. Germline-derived CDR1 and CDR2 are SGHTA and FQGNSA. CDR3 loop: CASSLFRGFQPQHF. The CDR3 region has the DNA TGTGCCAGCAGCTTATTCAGGGGGTTTCAGCCCCAGCATTTT.

This clonotype was seen many times. The chain has TRBV6-2 or TRBV6-3 and TRBJ2-7; D ambiguous. Germline assignment: CDR1 MNHEY and CDR2 SVGEGT. V shed 6 bases and J shed 0 bases, with 3 bases lying between them. This CDR3 contains 11 residues. The CDR3 nucleotides read TGTGCCAGCAGGATCTCCTACGAGCAGTACTTC. Protein product: CASRISYEQYF.

This clonotype counts as medium-sized. The chain carries TRBV5-1 and TRBJ2-3; 8 bases line up with TRBD1. The trim removed 0 bases at V and 5 bases at J, leaving 5 bases unmatched. CDR3 length: 15 amino acids. Germline loops: CDR1 SGHRS, CDR2 YFSETQ. The CDR3 sequence: CASSLVQGARDTQYF. The CDR3 bases are TGCGCCAGCAGCTTGGTTCAGGGGGCGAGAGATACGCAGTATTTT. Combining the CDR3 with reference TRBV5-1 and TRBJ2-3 gives the whole variable domain KAGVTQTPRYLIKTRGQQVTLSCSPISGHRSVSWYQQTPGQGLQFLFEYFSETQRNKGNFPGRFSGRQFSNSRSEMNVSTLELGDSALYLCASSLVQGARDTQYFGPGTRLTVL.

The V and J genes are TRBV14 and TRBJ2-7; the match to TRBD2 covers 9 bases. The germline V gene has CDR1 SGHDN and CDR2 FVKESK. The CDR3 spans 16 residues. J gave up 2 bases and V 0 bases, and 5 bases lay outside the gene matches. This CDR3 reads CASSQDSGGSPYEQYF. CDR3 sequence (DNA): TGTGCCAGCAGCCAAGATAGCGGGGGAAGCCCCTACGAGCAGTACTTC.

This clonotype has a count of ten or more. The chain has TRBV6-5 and TRBJ1-2, with a possible D match to TRBD1 (6 bases). V was trimmed by 7 bases and J by 7 bases, leaving 28 bases between them. This CDR3 is 17 amino acids long. Germline assignment: CDR1 MNHEY and CDR2 SVGAGI. CDR3 residues: CASTYLTAGHYSGGYTF. CDR3 nucleotide sequence: TGTGCCAGCACTTATCTAACGGCGGGACACTACAGTGGTGGCTACACCTTC.

Ten or more counts support this clonotype. This chain joins TRBV12-3 or TRBV12-4 and TRBJ2-3; tentatively, D is TRBD1 (6 bases). With 3 bases removed from V and 1 base from J, the gap between germline ends came to 14 bases. The CDR3 covers 16 residues. Here the CDR3 DNA reads TGTGCCAGCAGTTTCGGCTCAGGGGTAGGCACAGATACGCAGTATTTT. Protein: CASSFGSGVGTDTQYF.

This clonotype was recorded many times. The chain recombines TRBV6-5 with TRBJ1-1; no clear D. Germline V gives CDR1 MNHEY, CDR2 SVGAGI. The CDR3 runs 12 residues. Between the trimmed V and J ends, which lost 4 bases and 6 bases, there was a span of 9 bases. CDR3 protein: CASSSGSAEAFF. CDR3 nucleotide sequence: TGTGCCAGCAGTTCGGGGTCTGCTGAAGCTTTCTTT.

This clonotype was found many times. V is TRBV28 and J is TRBJ2-2; maybe TRBD2 (5 bases). Germline V gene data show CDR1 as MDHEN and CDR2 as SYDVKM. Trimming stripped 6 bases from V and 5 bases from J, with 10 bases between. The CDR3 totals 13 residues. This CDR3 is CASRNSGTGELFF. As DNA, the CDR3 is TGTGCCAGCAGAAATTCGGGGACCGGGGAGCTGTTTTTT.

The sample holds many counts of this clonotype. The V gene is TRBV5-1, the J gene TRBJ1-1, with 8 positions matching TRBD1. CDR3 length: 12 amino acids. CDR1 SGHRS and CDR2 YFSETQ come from the germline V gene. Trimming took 3 bases from V and 5 from J; bases not matched to a gene: 0. CDR3 region: CASSWTGTEAFF. CDR3 coding DNA: TGCGCCAGCAGCTGGACAGGGACTGAAGCTTTCTTT.